One sample yielded the 28 T cell receptor beta chains listed below, sequenced in a study of blood T cell repertoires in COVID-19 (dated by TCRdb to about 2020). Receptors were amplified or captured by the immunoSEQ multiplex PCR assay. In its TCRdb copy, this immuneACCESS table keeps in-frame sequences only and misses some clones. Where compared with another copy, unresolved V genes explain less than half of these, and the others have no known cause. The sample table holds about 68,000 clones, of which 87% were seen once. Jointly, the top ten make up roughly 3.2% of the sample. The specimen was peripheral blood. Receptor source: a woman in her forties or fifties with COVID-19, enrolled during active disease.

The V call is TRBV2, the J call TRBJ2-2; D not certain. V dropped 7 bases and J dropped 0 bases, with 9 bases sitting between them. This CDR3 is 14 amino acids long. Germline V gene sequence: CDR1 SNHLY, CDR2 FYNNEI. DNA of the CDR3: TGTGCCAGCACGCTAGGCGCGAACACCGGGGAGCTGTTTTTT. Translation: CASTLGANTGELFF.

The rearrangement uses TRBV6-2 or TRBV6-3 and TRBJ1-6, with 7 bases fitting TRBD1. V lost 0 bases, J lost 0 bases, and 11 bases stayed unmatched. Germline V lookup: CDR1 MNHEY, CDR2 SVGEGT. The CDR3 is 20 residues long. The DNA of the CDR3 is TGTGCCAGCAGTTACTCGAGACGGGACAGTAGACGCTCCTATAATTCACCCCTCCACTTT. Translated: CASSYSRRDSRRSYNSPLHF.

The chain is built from TRBV7-2 and TRBJ2-1, with D hard to call. Trimming took 5 bases from V and 2 from J, leaving 10 bases between them. This CDR3 is built from 14 residues. Germline V CDR1 and CDR2: SGHTA, FQGNSA. CDR3 loop: CASSVTAAYNEQFF. CDR3 DNA: TGTGCCAGCAGCGTGACGGCGGCCTACAATGAGCAGTTCTTC.

The V and J genes are TRBV19 and TRBJ2-3; TRBD2 aligns across 8 bases. This CDR3 has 15 amino acids. J gave up 5 bases and V 2 bases, and 6 bases lay outside the gene matches. Germline assignment: CDR1 LNHDA and CDR2 SQIVND (reference sequence). In DNA form, the CDR3 reads TGTGCCAGTAGTATAAGCGGGAGAATGAGAGATACGCAGTATTTT. This encodes CASSISGRMRDTQYF.

The chain employs TRBV6-5 and TRBJ2-1, with D possibly TRBD2 on 5 matching bases. Trimming cost V 2 bases and J 4 bases, with 12 bases left between them. The germline CDR1 and CDR2 sequences are MNHEY and SVGAGI. The CDR3 runs to 15 residues. The CDR3 spells CASSYEASRYNEQFF. In DNA, the CDR3 is TGTGCCAGCAGTTACGAGGCTAGCAGATACAATGAGCAGTTCTTC.

The chain recombines TRBV20-1 with TRBJ1-2; 7 nucleotides align to TRBD1. Germline CDR1 and CDR2: DFQATT and SNEGSKA (reference sequence). The CDR3 covers 13 residues. V was pared by 3 bases and J by 2 bases, with 3 bases of the junction left unmatched. Here the CDR3 DNA reads TGCAGTGCTAGTACACAGGGGAACTATGGCTACACCTTC. This encodes CSASTQGNYGYTF.

A note on this clone: This specimen includes other DNA sequences encoding the same CDR3. The chain has TRBV3-1 (or the pseudogene TRBV3-2) and TRBJ2-1, with D perhaps TRBD2 (5 bases). V was shortened by 1 base and J by 9 bases, with 7 bases between the two germline ends. The CDR3 sequence is 12 residues long. The germline V gene encodes CDR1 LGHDT and CDR2 YNNKEL (reference sequence). CDR3 loop: CASSQVAGEQFF. The CDR3, as DNA: TGTGCCAGCAGCCAAGTTGCGGGTGAGCAGTTCTTC.

The genes are TRBV2 and TRBJ2-7; no firm D call. Germline-derived CDR1 and CDR2 are SNHLY and FYNNEI. This CDR3 has 11 amino acids. V gave up 5 bases and J gave up 5 bases, with 7 bases separating them. CDR3 in DNA: TGTGCCAGCAGTCCGATAGACGAGCAGTACTTC. Translation: CASSPIDEQYF.

The sample holds one count of this clone. In DNA form, the CDR3 reads TGTGCCAGCAGCTTAGTGGGGGCTTCTGGAAACACCATATATTTT. It specifies CASSLVGASGNTIYF. The V call is TRBV5-6, the J call TRBJ1-3, with D perhaps matching TRBD1 (6 bases). The germline gives CDR1 SGHDT, CDR2 YYEEEE. V gave up 2 bases and J gave up 1 base, with 10 bases separating them. The CDR3 has 15 residues.

The rearrangement joins TRBV6-2 or TRBV6-3 to TRBJ2-2; possibly TRBD2 for D (5 bases). The germline V and J ends were trimmed by 0 bases and 4 bases, with 15 bases remaining between them. CDR1 is MNHEY and CDR2 is SVGEGT in the germline V gene. The length of the CDR3 is 17 residues. The CDR3 region is CASSYSIRPDSTGELFF. The CDR3 region has the DNA TGTGCCAGCAGTTACTCGATCCGGCCGGACTCCACCGGGGAGCTGTTTTTT.

The CDR3: CASSLDAREGGELFF. CDR3 nucleotides: TGTGCCAGCAGTTTAGACGCTAGGGAGGGCGGGGAGCTGTTTTTT. The chain carries TRBV28 and TRBJ2-2; 7 nucleotides align to TRBD2. Germline V gene data show CDR1 as MDHEN and CDR2 as SYDVKM. V shed 2 bases and J 7 bases; nucleotides not matched to a gene: 7. The CDR3 loop spans 15 amino acids.

The V gene is TRBV2, the J gene TRBJ1-3, with a possible D match to TRBD1 (5 bases). Per the germline V gene, CDR1 is SNHLY and CDR2 is FYNNEI. The V end lost 4 bases, the J end lost 0 bases, and 19 bases lay between the germline ends. This CDR3 has 18 amino acids. CDR3 sequence: CASSAIGANPSSGNTIYF. The CDR3 coding sequence is TGTGCCAGCAGTGCAATAGGGGCAAACCCCTCCTCTGGAAACACCATATATTTT.

This chain uses TRBV29-1 with TRBJ2-1, with TRBD1 as a possible D gene (6 bases). Trimming stripped 5 bases from V and 3 bases from J, with 17 bases between. In germline, CDR1 is SQVTM, CDR2 ANQGSEA. The length of the CDR3 is 15 residues. CDR3 DNA sequence: TGCAGCGTTCTTGTAACCGGGACATACTACAATGAGCAGTTCTTC. Translated: CSVLVTGTYYNEQFF.

This sequence joins TRBV19 and TRBJ1-5, with D perhaps TRBD1 (5 bases). Germline V CDR1 and CDR2: LNHDA, SQIVND (reference sequence). The CDR3 is 18 amino acids. Trimming removed 5 bases at V and 3 bases at J, with 23 bases between. The CDR3 loop reads CASSRETGGAADNQPQHF. DNA of the CDR3: TGTGCCAGTAGTCGGGAGACGGGCGGGGCGGCGGACAATCAGCCCCAGCATTTT.

V and J are TRBV7-2 and TRBJ2-4; 8 bases align to TRBD1. Trimming removed 2 bases from V and 6 bases from J; junction bases left unmatched: 6. Germline V gives CDR1 SGHTA, CDR2 FQGNSA. The CDR3 sequence is 15 residues long. CDR3 in amino acids: CASSLKTDRGNIQYF. The CDR3 DNA is TGTGCCAGCAGCTTAAAAACTGACAGGGGAAACATTCAGTACTTC.

Only one count was recorded for this clone. The J gene is TRBJ1-1, the V gene TRBV11-2; a possible D gene is TRBD1 (5 bases). Per germline, CDR1 SGHAT and CDR2 FQNNGV. The CDR3 runs 14 residues. Trimming pared 4 bases from V and 8 bases from J, leaving 17 bases between. In nucleotides, the CDR3 is TGTGCCAGCAGCTCAGGCTTAGGAAGGGGAGAAGCTTTCTTT. Its translation: CASSSGLGRGEAFF.

Written as DNA, the CDR3 is TGTGCCAGCAGTCCACAGACAGGAAATAGGAACACCATATATTTT. It is translated as CASSPQTGNRNTIYF. The chain has TRBV28 and TRBJ1-3; D perhaps matches TRBD1 (6 bases). This CDR3 region has 15 residues. Germline V CDR1 and CDR2: MDHEN, SYDVKM. Deletions cut 5 bases from V and 7 bases from J, with 18 bases between.

The table lists this clone with a count of one. J is TRBJ2-2 and V is TRBV3-1 (or the pseudogene TRBV3-2); 10 bases map to TRBD2. J gave up 4 bases and V 3 bases, and 5 bases lay outside the gene matches. This CDR3 region has 16 residues. The germline V gene encodes CDR1 LGHDT and CDR2 YNNKEL (reference sequence). CDR3 residues: CASSHAASGSTGELFF. For the CDR3, the DNA is TGTGCCAGCAGCCATGCGGCTAGCGGGAGCACCGGGGAGCTGTTTTTT.

The chain carries TRBV4-1 and TRBJ2-7; TRBD2 is a possible D gene (6 bases). The germline CDR1 and CDR2 sequences are MGHRA and YSYEKL. V gave up 0 bases and J gave up 6 bases, with 27 bases separating them. This CDR3 is 19 amino acids long. CDR3 residues: CASSQDEWRRAGISGEQYF. The CDR3, as DNA: TGCGCCAGCAGCCAAGATGAGTGGAGGAGGGCGGGGATCTCGGGCGAGCAGTACTTC.

V and J are TRBV5-1 and TRBJ2-3, with TRBD2 as a possible D gene (5 bases). V lost 4 bases, J lost 7 bases, and 19 bases lay in between. From germline, CDR1 is SGHRS and CDR2 YFSETQ. The CDR3 covers 15 residues. CDR3 coding DNA: TGCGCCAGCAGCCCGGCCGGGGATACTGAGTATACGCAGTATTTT. Amino acids: CASSPAGDTEYTQYF.

V gene TRBV24-1 combines with J gene TRBJ2-1, with 8 bases that match TRBD1. Germline V lookup: CDR1 KGHDR, CDR2 SFDVKD. Trimming removed 4 bases from V and 5 bases from J; junction bases left unmatched: 6. CDR3 length: 15 residues. The DNA of the CDR3 is TGTGCCACCAGTGACCGGGACAGGTACCACAATGAGCAGTTCTTC. It yields the protein CATSDRDRYHNEQFF.

This chain joins TRBV30 and TRBJ1-4; D may be TRBD1 (6 bases). Germline V gene sequence: CDR1 GTSNPN, CDR2 SVGIG (reference sequence). Deletions cut 2 bases from V and 7 bases from J, with 11 bases between. The CDR3 is 13 residues long. DNA for the CDR3: TGTGCCTGGAGTAAGGGGGGGCTTGAAAAACTGTTTTTT. Its translation is CAWSKGGLEKLFF.

The gene calls are TRBV5-6 and TRBJ2-2, with 8 bases that match TRBD1. Germline V CDR1 and CDR2: SGHDT, YYEEEE. J lost 0 bases, V lost 8 bases, and 6 bases had no gene match. The CDR3 runs to 15 residues. The CDR3 sequence: CARNRQGPNTGELFF. The CDR3 nucleotides are TGTGCCAGGAACAGACAGGGGCCGAACACCGGGGAGCTGTTTTTT.

The rearrangement joins TRBV20-1 to TRBJ1-2; D remains ambiguous. Deletions cut 4 bases from V and 2 bases from J, with 5 bases between. Germline lookup yields CDR1 DFQATT and CDR2 SNEGSKA (reference sequence). The CDR3 spans 11 residues. The CDR3 reads CSATLNYGYTF. For the CDR3, the DNA is TGCAGTGCTACACTAAACTATGGCTACACCTTC.

The chain joins TRBV5-5 to TRBJ1-2, with D perhaps matching TRBD1 (6 bases). Germline CDR1 and CDR2: SGHKS and YYEKEE (reference sequence). V shed 5 bases and J shed 7 bases, with 18 bases lying between them. The CDR3 sequence is 14 residues long. This CDR3 reads CASRYYRETGGYTF. Here the CDR3 DNA reads TGTGCCAGCAGATATTACAGGGAAACGGGTGGCTACACCTTC.

This chain connects TRBV28 to TRBJ2-7; 9 bases agree with TRBD1. CDR3 length: 15 residues. Germline V CDR1 and CDR2: MDHEN, SYDVKM. After removal of 5 bases from V and 2 bases from J, the junction contained 7 bases not matched to a gene. CDR3 coding DNA: TGTGCCAGCAGTCCCCAACAGGGGGCCGCCTACGAGCAGTACTTC. It codes for CASSPQQGAAYEQYF.

Remarks on this clone: At one end the junction does not follow the germline gene, possibly because of a read error. J is TRBJ1-5 and V is TRBV28; 9 bases are shared with TRBD1. The germline V gene has CDR1 MDHEN and CDR2 SYDVKM. The CDR3 covers 12 residues. The CDR3 DNA reads TGTGCCAGCGGATACCCGGGACAGGGAGTCCGCTTT. Protein: CASGYPGQGVRF.

This chain connects TRBV28 to TRBJ2-3, with a weak D call TRBD2 (5 bases). Germline loops: CDR1 MDHEN, CDR2 SYDVKM. V was clipped by 3 bases and J by 6 bases, with 16 bases between them. CDR3 size: 15 residues. The CDR3 DNA follows: TGTGCCAGCAGTTTTACGGAGATACTAGGGGATACGCAGTATTTT. Translation: CASSFTEILGDTQYF.